These 18 T cell receptor beta chains were sequenced from one sample in a study of radiotherapy plus CTLA-4 blockade in lung cancer. Measured with immunoSEQ multiplex PCR; TCRdb has only the in-frame clones, and not every one. Of fewer than 40,000 clones listed, roughly 77% are singletons. The source was peripheral blood, collected from a patient treated with radiotherapy plus ipilimumab. The receptors come from a human donor with non-small cell lung cancer who had stable disease on radiotherapy plus ipilimumab.

In this sample, this clone turned up once. The J gene is TRBJ1-5, the V gene TRBV19, with D unresolved. Germline loops: CDR1 LNHDA, CDR2 SQIVND (reference sequence). The CDR3 has 15 residues. Between the trimmed V and J ends, which lost 8 bases and 2 bases, there was a span of 16 bases. The chain's CDR3 is CASGVRFWGNQPQHF. The CDR3 nucleotides are TGTGCCAGTGGCGTTCGGTTCTGGGGCAATCAGCCCCAGCATTTT.

This chain uses TRBV5-1 with TRBJ2-5, with 7 bases fitting TRBD1. The CDR3 is 14 amino acids. In germline, CDR1 is SGHRS, CDR2 YFSETQ. Trimming took 0 bases from V and 5 from J; bases not matched to a gene: 4. The chain's CDR3 is CASSLGQGWETQYF. CDR3 coding DNA: TGCGCCAGCAGCTTGGGACAGGGTTGGGAGACCCAGTACTTC.

This clone was observed a handful of times. CDR3 residues: CASSLGGLGGYTF. DNA for the CDR3: TGTGCCAGCAGCTTAGGAGGGCTGGGGGGCTACACCTTC. The chain combines TRBV7-9 with TRBJ1-2; D gene unclear. Trimming left V 1 base short and J 8 bases short, with 11 bases between. The CDR3 contains 13 residues. Germline CDR1 is SEHNR and CDR2 is FQNEAQ (reference sequence).

This clone was found a few times. The V gene is TRBV21-1, the J gene TRBJ1-3. TRBV21-1 has pseudogene status. The CDR3 length is 11 residues. The CDR3 protein is CASSSGNTIYF. The DNA for the CDR3 is TGTGCCAGCAGCTCTGGAAACACCATATATTTT.

This clone has a single count. V and J are TRBV6-5 and TRBJ1-1; D is perhaps TRBD1 (6 bases). CDR1 MNHEY and CDR2 SVGAGI come from the germline V gene. CDR3 length: 14 amino acids. Trimming pared 5 bases from V and 11 bases from J, leaving 21 bases between. The CDR3 bases are TGTGCCAGCAGTGAACTAAAGGACAGAGGAGAGGCTTTCTTT. Translation gives CASSELKDRGEAFF.

This clone was recorded only once. The chain recombines TRBV6-6 with TRBJ2-1; 9 nucleotides agree with TRBD2. J was trimmed by 3 bases and V by 5 bases; bases with no gene match: 5. CDR1 is MNHNY, CDR2 SVGAGI, per germline (reference sequence). The CDR3 spans 15 residues. CDR3 DNA: TGTGCCAGCAGTCGAGGACTAGCGAACTACAATGAGCAGTTCTTC. Encoded protein: CASSRGLANYNEQFF.

This clone was recorded a few times. The V gene is TRBV5-1, the J gene TRBJ1-2; 9 bases line up with TRBD1. Germline trimming cut 4 bases from V and 6 bases from J; bases unmatched to any gene: 7. The CDR3 totals 14 residues. The germline gives CDR1 SGHRS, CDR2 YFSETQ. The CDR3 sequence: CASSIRTGEDGYTF. The CDR3 bases are TGCGCCAGCAGCATCCGGACAGGGGAAGATGGCTACACCTTC.

This chain connects TRBV19 to TRBJ1-1, with D maybe TRBD1 (5 bases). CDR3 length: 16 residues. Trimming took 5 bases from V and 1 from J, leaving 17 bases between them. Germline lookup yields CDR1 LNHDA and CDR2 SQIVND (reference sequence). CDR3 loop: CASSLYRFGGNTEAFF. The DNA for the CDR3 is TGTGCCAGTAGTTTATACAGGTTTGGTGGGAACACTGAAGCTTTCTTT.

The gene calls are TRBV5-4 and TRBJ1-1; 8 positions agree with TRBD1. From germline, CDR1 is SGHNT and CDR2 YYREEE (reference sequence). This CDR3 is built from 18 residues. Trimming cost V 0 bases and J 4 bases; bases outside gene matches: 14. CDR3 bases: TGTGCCAGCAGCTTGGGTTTACCGGCAGGGGGCGTGAGCACTGAAGCTTTCTTT. Its translation is CASSLGLPAGGVSTEAFF.

This clone is a singleton in its sample. The chain carries TRBV19 and TRBJ1-6; D gene uncertain. Germline V gene lookup returns CDR1 LNHDA and CDR2 SQIVND (reference sequence). V lost 7 bases to trimming and J lost 2 bases, with 15 bases between them. The CDR3 extends over 16 amino acids. In DNA, the CDR3 is TGTGCCAGTACCCAGGAATGGGGTACCTATAATTCACCCCTCCACTTT. Its translation is CASTQEWGTYNSPLHF. The entire variable domain, with the rest obtained from reference TRBV19 and TRBJ1-6, is as follows: DGGITQSPKYLFRKEGQNVTLSCEQNLNHDAMYWYRQDPGQGLRLIYYSQIVNDFQKGDIAEGYSVSREKKESFPLTVTSAQKNPTAFYLCASTQEWGTYNSPLHFGNGTRLTVT.

CDR3 coding DNA: TGTGCCTGGAGTGTACTATCCCGGACAGGCACGGGGGGCGAAAAACTGTTTTTT. It is translated as CAWSVLSRTGTGGEKLFF. The chain combines TRBV30 with TRBJ1-4; TRBD1 agrees at 7 bases. Germline trimming cut 0 bases from V and 8 bases from J; bases unmatched to any gene: 18. This CDR3 contains 18 residues. The germline V gene encodes CDR1 GTSNPN and CDR2 SVGIG (reference sequence).

This clone was seen a few times. Other DNA sequences from this sample encode an identical CDR3 as well. The chain is built from TRBV2 and TRBJ2-5; D uncertain. The CDR3 totals 10 residues. Per germline, CDR1 SNHLY and CDR2 FYNNEI. Trimming removed 1 base at V and 6 bases at J, with 0 bases between. CDR3 in DNA: TGTGCCAGCAGTGAAGAGACCCAGTACTTC. Residues: CASSEETQYF. The full variable domain, in which reference TRBV2 and TRBJ2-5 provide the parts outside the CDR3, is EPEVTQTPSHQVTQMGQEVILRCVPISNHLYFYWYRQILGQKVEFLVSFYNNEISEKSEIFDDQFSVERPDGSNFTLKIRSTKLEDSAMYFCASSEETQYFGPGTRLLVL.

V gene TRBV15 combines with J gene TRBJ1-6; D might be TRBD1 (6 bases). CDR1 is LNHNV and CDR2 is YYDKDF in the germline V gene (reference sequence). The CDR3 is 14 residues long. V was shortened by 4 bases and J by 10 bases, with 14 bases between the two germline ends. The CDR3 region has the DNA TGTGCCACCAGCATAGACAGGCTCCTATCACCCCTCCACTTT. This gives the protein CATSIDRLLSPLHF.

V and J are TRBV11-1 and TRBJ1-4; D gene uncertain. This CDR3 is 14 amino acids long. V gave up 7 bases and J gave up 7 bases, with 16 bases separating them. The germline CDR1 and CDR2 sequences are SGHAT and FQDESV (reference sequence). In DNA form, the CDR3 reads TGTGCCAGCACCTCCCTCGGATTTTGTGAAAAACTGTTTTTT. Residues: CASTSLGFCEKLFF.

V is TRBV15 and J is TRBJ1-6; D unclear. From germline, CDR1 is LNHNV and CDR2 YYDKDF (reference sequence). The CDR3 runs 14 residues. Trimming cost V 2 bases and J 5 bases, with 7 bases left between them. CDR3 bases: TGTGCCACCAGCAGACAGCCAGATAATTCACCCCTCCACTTT. Translating it yields CATSRQPDNSPLHF.

This chain uses TRBV28 with TRBJ1-2; 7 bases agree with TRBD1. The CDR3 runs to 16 residues. Germline V gene lookup returns CDR1 MDHEN and CDR2 SYDVKM. Trimming took 5 bases from V and 3 from J; bases not matched to a gene: 12. The CDR3 is CASSPPGQAGYYGYTF. CDR3 DNA sequence: TGTGCCAGCAGTCCACCCGGACAGGCCGGATACTATGGCTACACCTTC.

The chain links TRBV7-9 to TRBJ1-2, with TRBD1 as a possible D gene (5 bases). V was pared by 4 bases and J by 8 bases, with 17 bases between. Germline CDR1 reads SEHNR; CDR2 reads FQNEAQ (reference sequence). There are 14 residues in the CDR3. CDR3 bases: TGTGCCAGCAGCTGGAACAAGGGGCTAGGGGGCTACACCTTC. It encodes CASSWNKGLGGYTF.

The chain links TRBV4-1 to TRBJ1-1; 8 bases match TRBD1. The germline CDR1 and CDR2 sequences are MGHRA and YSYEKL. The CDR3 consists of 15 residues. The V gene end was trimmed by 0 bases and the J gene end by 4 bases; junction bases not matched to a gene: 4. DNA for the CDR3: TGCGCCAGCAGCCAAGAAGGACAGGGCCTCACTGAAGCTTTCTTT. Residues: CASSQEGQGLTEAFF.